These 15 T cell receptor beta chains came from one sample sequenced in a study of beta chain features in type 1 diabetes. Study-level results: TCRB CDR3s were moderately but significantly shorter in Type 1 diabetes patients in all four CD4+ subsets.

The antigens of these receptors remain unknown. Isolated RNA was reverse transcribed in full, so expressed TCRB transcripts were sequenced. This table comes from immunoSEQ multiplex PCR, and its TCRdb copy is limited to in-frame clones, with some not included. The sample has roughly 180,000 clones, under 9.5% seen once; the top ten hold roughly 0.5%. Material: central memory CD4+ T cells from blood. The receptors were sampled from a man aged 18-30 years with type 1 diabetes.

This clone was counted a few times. The CDR3 DNA sequence: TGTGCCAGCAGCCTTCCACAGGGGTCGAGTGAAGCTTTCTTT. Residues: CASSLPQGSSEAFF. The V gene is TRBV5-6, the J gene TRBJ1-1; 7 bases agree with TRBD1. The germline gives CDR1 SGHDT, CDR2 YYEEEE. J gave up 7 bases and V 4 bases, and 10 bases lay outside the gene matches. CDR3 size: 14 residues.

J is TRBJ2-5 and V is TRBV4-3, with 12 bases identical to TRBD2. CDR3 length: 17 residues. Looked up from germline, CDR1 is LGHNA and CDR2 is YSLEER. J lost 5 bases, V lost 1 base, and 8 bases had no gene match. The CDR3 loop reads CASSQVGRTSGVETQYF. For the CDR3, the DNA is TGCGCCAGCAGCCAAGTGGGGAGGACTAGCGGGGTGGAGACCCAGTACTTC.

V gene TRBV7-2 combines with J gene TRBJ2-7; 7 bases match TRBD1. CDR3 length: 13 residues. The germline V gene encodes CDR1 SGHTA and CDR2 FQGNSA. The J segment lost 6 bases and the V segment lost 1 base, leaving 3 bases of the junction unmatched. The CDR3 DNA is TGTGCCAGCAGCTTAGATTGGACAGGCGAGCAGTACTTC. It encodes CASSLDWTGEQYF.

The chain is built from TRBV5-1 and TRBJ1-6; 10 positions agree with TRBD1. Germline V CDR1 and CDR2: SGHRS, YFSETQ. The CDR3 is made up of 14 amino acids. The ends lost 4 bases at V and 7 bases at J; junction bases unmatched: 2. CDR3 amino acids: CASSEGQGNSPLHF. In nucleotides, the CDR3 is TGCGCCAGCAGCGAGGGACAGGGGAATTCACCCCTCCACTTT. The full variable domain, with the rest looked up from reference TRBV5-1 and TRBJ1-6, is KAGVTQTPRYLIKTRGQQVTLSCSPISGHRSVSWYQQTPGQGLQFLFEYFSETQRNKGNFPGRFSGRQFSNSRSEMNVSTLELGDSALYLCASSEGQGNSPLHFGNGTRLTVT.

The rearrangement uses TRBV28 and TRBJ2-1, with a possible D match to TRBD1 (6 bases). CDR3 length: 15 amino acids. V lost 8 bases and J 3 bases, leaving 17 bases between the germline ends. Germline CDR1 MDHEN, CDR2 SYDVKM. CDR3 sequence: CASGQGQRNYNEQFF. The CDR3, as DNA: TGTGCCAGCGGCCAGGGGCAGAGGAACTACAATGAGCAGTTCTTC.

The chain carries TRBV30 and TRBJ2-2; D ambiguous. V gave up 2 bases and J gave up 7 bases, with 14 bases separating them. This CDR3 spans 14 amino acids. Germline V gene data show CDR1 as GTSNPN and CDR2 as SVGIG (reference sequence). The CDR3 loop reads CAWSRPGYVGELFF. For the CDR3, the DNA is TGTGCCTGGAGTCGACCCGGGTACGTCGGGGAGCTGTTTTTT.

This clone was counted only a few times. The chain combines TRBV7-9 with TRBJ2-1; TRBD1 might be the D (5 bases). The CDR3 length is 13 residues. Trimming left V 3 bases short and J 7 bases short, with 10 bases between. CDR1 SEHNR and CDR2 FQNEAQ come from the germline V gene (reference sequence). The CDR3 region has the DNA TGTGCCAGCAGCTTTATAGGGGCTAATGAGCAGTTCTTC. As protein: CASSFIGANEQFF.

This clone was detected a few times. CDR3 loop: CASSYDSSYEQYF. CDR3 sequence (DNA): TGTGCCAGCAGTTACGACAGTTCCTACGAGCAGTACTTC. The chain carries TRBV6-5 and TRBJ2-7; perhaps TRBD1 as D (5 bases). Germline CDR1 is MNHEY and CDR2 is SVGAGI. V lost 2 bases to trimming and J lost 1 base, with 6 bases between them. The CDR3 has 13 residues.

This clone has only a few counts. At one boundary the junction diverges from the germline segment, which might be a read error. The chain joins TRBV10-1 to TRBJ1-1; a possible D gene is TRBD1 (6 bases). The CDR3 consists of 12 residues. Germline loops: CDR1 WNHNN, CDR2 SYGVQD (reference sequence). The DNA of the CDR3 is TGCGCCAGCAGTGAGTCCCGGGACACCGAAGTCTTT. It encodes CASSESRDTEVF.

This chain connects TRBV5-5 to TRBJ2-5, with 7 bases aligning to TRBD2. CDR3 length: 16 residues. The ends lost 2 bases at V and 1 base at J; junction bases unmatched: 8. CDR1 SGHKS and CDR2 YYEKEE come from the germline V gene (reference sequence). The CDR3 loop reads CASSFGLGLFQETQYF. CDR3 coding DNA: TGTGCCAGCAGCTTTGGACTAGGACTATTCCAAGAGACCCAGTACTTC.

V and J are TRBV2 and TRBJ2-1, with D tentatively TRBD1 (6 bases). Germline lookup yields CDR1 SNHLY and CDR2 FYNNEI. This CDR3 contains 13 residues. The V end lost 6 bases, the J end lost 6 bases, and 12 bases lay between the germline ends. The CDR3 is CASRQGVGNEQFF. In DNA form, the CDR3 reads TGTGCCAGCAGACAGGGAGTAGGCAATGAGCAGTTCTTC.

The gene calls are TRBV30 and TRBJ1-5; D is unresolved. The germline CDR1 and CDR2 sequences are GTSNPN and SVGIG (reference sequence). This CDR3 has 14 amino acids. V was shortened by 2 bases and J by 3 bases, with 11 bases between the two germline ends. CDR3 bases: TGTGCCTGGAGTCCCGGGAGCTACAATCAGCCCCAGCATTTT. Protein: CAWSPGSYNQPQHF. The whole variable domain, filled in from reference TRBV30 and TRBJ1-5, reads SQTIHQWPATLVQPVGSPLSLECTVEGTSNPNLYWYRQAAGRGLQLLFYSVGIGQISSEVPQNLSASRPQDRQFILSSKKLLLSDSGFYLCAWSPGSYNQPQHFGDGTRLSIL.

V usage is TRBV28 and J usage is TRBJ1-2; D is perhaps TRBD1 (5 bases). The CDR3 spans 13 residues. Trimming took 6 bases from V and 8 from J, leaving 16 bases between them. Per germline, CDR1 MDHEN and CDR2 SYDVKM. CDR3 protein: CASSAGDASGYTF. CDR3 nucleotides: TGTGCCAGCAGCGCGGGGGACGCTAGCGGCTACACCTTC.

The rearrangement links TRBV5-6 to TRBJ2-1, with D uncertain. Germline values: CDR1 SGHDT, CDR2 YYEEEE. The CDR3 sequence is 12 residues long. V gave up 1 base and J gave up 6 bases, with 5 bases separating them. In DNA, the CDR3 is TGTGCCAGCAGCTTGAGAGTCAATGAGCAGTTCTTC. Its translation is CASSLRVNEQFF.

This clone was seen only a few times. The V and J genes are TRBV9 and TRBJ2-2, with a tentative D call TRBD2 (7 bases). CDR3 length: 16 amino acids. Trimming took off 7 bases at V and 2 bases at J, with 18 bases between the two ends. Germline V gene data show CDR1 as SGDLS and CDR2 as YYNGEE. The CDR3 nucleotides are TGTGCCAGCTCTCGACCGGGGGGCCGAAACACCGGGGAGCTGTTTTTT. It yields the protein CASSRPGGRNTGELFF.